What follows are 11 T cell receptor beta chains derived from one specimen sequenced in a study of tumor-infiltrating lymphocytes in primary liver carcinoma. Blood RNA was derived from unsorted whole blood, and germline DNA was extracted too. A primer matching the constant region was used to make TCR beta cDNA from 500 to 650 ng of total RNA. Nested multiplex PCR, run for three rounds with slightly modified ARM-PCR, yielded TCR beta libraries. Rounds one and two of PCR, each of 10 cycles, were primed with TRBV1-TRBV30 forward primers and a C-beta reverse primer. A single record per CDR3 protein comes from TCRdb applying MiXCR to the multiplex PCR reads. The sample records fewer than 350,000 distinct CDR3 sequences, about two thirds being singletons. The sequenced sample was peripheral blood. These receptors all come from a man aged 40-49 years with primary liver carcinoma and hepatitis B virus infection.

This clonotype has more than one count but fewer than ten. V usage is TRBV5-4 and J usage is TRBJ2-7; 9 bases match TRBD2. This CDR3 has 15 residues. CDR1 is SGHNT, CDR2 YYREEE, per germline (reference sequence). With V trimmed by 2 bases and J by 2 bases, 5 bases remained unmatched. CDR3 sequence (DNA): TGTGCCAGCAGCTTAGGAGCGGGAGGTCCCTACGAGCAGTACTTC. This translates into CASSLGAGGPYEQYF.

Ten or more counts support this clonotype. The chain links TRBV12-3 or TRBV12-4 to TRBJ2-3, with 8 bases identical to TRBD2. V lost 7 bases, J lost 1 base, and 4 bases stayed unmatched. This CDR3 contains 14 residues. The CDR3 region has the DNA TGTGCCAGCACGACAGCGGGAGGCACAGATACGCAGTATTTT. The encoded protein is CASTTAGGTDTQYF.

This clonotype has more than one count but fewer than ten. This chain joins TRBV5-4 and TRBJ2-7; 8 bases match TRBD2. The trim removed 7 bases at V and 2 bases at J, leaving 8 bases unmatched. Germline loops: CDR1 SGHNT, CDR2 YYREEE (reference sequence). This CDR3 has 14 amino acids. The CDR3 loop is CASGLAGTAYEQYF. The CDR3 nucleotides read TGTGCCAGCGGATTAGCGGGAACTGCCTACGAGCAGTACTTC.

V is TRBV6-6 and J is TRBJ2-7, with 9 bases fitting TRBD1. Germline CDR1 reads MNHNY; CDR2 reads SVGAGI (reference sequence). CDR3 length equals 13 residues. With 5 bases clipped from V and 13 bases from J, the junction kept 12 bases outside the gene matches. The chain's CDR3 is CASSVTGGYGQYF. The DNA for the CDR3 is TGTGCCAGCAGTGTTACAGGGGGCTACGGGCAATACTTC.

This clonotype was counted many times. This chain uses TRBV4-1 with TRBJ2-2; 8 positions match TRBD2. The CDR3 is made up of 18 amino acids. Germline assignment: CDR1 MGHRA and CDR2 YSYEKL. V gave up 0 bases and J gave up 1 base; unmatched junction bases: 7. Written as DNA, the CDR3 is TGCGCCAGCAGCCAAGATTGGCACGGGACTAGGAACACCGGGGAGCTGTTTTTT. This gives the protein CASSQDWHGTRNTGELFF.

The V and J genes are TRBV12-3 or TRBV12-4 and TRBJ2-3; D remains unclear. Trimming shortened V by 7 bases and J by 5 bases, and 13 bases separated the two germline ends. This CDR3 is built from 13 residues. The CDR3 sequence: CASIPLWGDTQYF. The CDR3 DNA reads as TGTGCCAGCATCCCACTTTGGGGAGATACGCAGTATTTT.

This clonotype came up many times. This chain links TRBV4-3 with TRBJ2-1; 8 nucleotides agree with TRBD2. Germline V lookup: CDR1 LGHNA, CDR2 YSLEER. CDR3 size: 15 residues. The ends lost 4 bases at V and 7 bases at J; junction bases unmatched: 9. CDR3 residues: CASSPRQREFNEQFF. The CDR3 DNA is TGCGCCAGCAGCCCCCGCCAGCGGGAGTTTAATGAGCAGTTCTTC.

This clonotype was observed a handful of times. CDR3 amino acids: CASSPPPGDYTF. CDR3 nucleotide sequence: TGCGCCAGCAGCCCGCCTCCTGGGGACTACACCTTC. The genes are TRBV4-1 and TRBJ1-2; D is unresolved. Trimming removed 4 bases at V and 10 bases at J, with 13 bases between. The length of the CDR3 is 12 residues. The germline gives CDR1 MGHRA, CDR2 YSYEKL.

V gene TRBV11-2 combines with J gene TRBJ2-7, with D perhaps being TRBD1 or TRBD2 (5 bases each). The CDR3 spans 12 residues. From germline, CDR1 is SGHAT and CDR2 FQNNGV. V shed 11 bases and J shed 6 bases, with 17 bases lying between them. The CDR3 protein is CACTHKRGEQYF. The CDR3 DNA reads TGTGCCTGCACCCATAAGAGGGGCGAGCAGTACTTC.

Worth noting for this clonotype: A much more abundant neighbour one base away suggests this may be a read error. The chain carries TRBV6-6 and TRBJ2-6; perhaps TRBD1 as D (5 bases). Looked up from germline, CDR1 is MNHNY and CDR2 is SVGAGI (reference sequence). The CDR3 has 15 residues. The CDR3 DNA follows: TGTGCCAGCAGTCATACACCCTCTGGGGCCAACGTCCTGTCTTTC. Translation: CASSHTPSGANVLSF.

The chain employs TRBV7-3 and TRBJ2-1, with 8 bases identical to TRBD2. The ends lost 4 bases at V and 1 base at J; junction bases unmatched: 3. Germline loops: CDR1 SGHTA, CDR2 FQGTGA. This CDR3 has 15 amino acids. The CDR3 loop reads CASSSSGCSYNEQFF. In DNA form, the CDR3 reads TGTGCCAGCAGCTCTAGCGGGTGTTCCTACAATGAGCAGTTCTTC. The complete variable domain, with remaining parts taken from reference TRBV7-3 and TRBJ2-1, reads GAGVSQTPSNKVTEKGKYVELRCDPISGHTALYWYRQSLGQGPEFLIYFQGTGAADDSGLPNDRFFAVRPEGSVSTLKIQRTERGDSAVYLCASSSSGCSYNEQFFGPGTRLTVL.